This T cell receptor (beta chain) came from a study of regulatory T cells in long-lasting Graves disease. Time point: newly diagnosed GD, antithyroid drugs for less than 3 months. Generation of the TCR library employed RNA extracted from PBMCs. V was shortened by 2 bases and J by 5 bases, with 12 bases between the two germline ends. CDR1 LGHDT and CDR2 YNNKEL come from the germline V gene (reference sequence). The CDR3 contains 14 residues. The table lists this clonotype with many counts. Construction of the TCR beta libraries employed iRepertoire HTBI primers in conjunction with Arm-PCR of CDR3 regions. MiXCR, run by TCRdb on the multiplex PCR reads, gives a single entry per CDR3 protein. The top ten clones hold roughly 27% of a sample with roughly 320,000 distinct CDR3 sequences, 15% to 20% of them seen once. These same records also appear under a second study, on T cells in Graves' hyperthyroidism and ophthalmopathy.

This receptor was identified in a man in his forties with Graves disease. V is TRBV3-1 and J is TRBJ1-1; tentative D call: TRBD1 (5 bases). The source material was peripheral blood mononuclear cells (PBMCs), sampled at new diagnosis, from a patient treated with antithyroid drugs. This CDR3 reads CASSQIAGQTEAFF. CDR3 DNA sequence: TGTGCCAGCAGCCAAATCGCAGGGCAAACTGAAGCTTTCTTT.